Included here is one T cell receptor (beta chain) sequence, with context. Its specificity is not known. Compared with germline, one end of the junction differs, possibly owing to a read error. This specimen comes from a study of post-analysis software for immune sequencing data. Broader study findings: TRBV segments more frequent in patients than in controls numbered five and included TRBV5-6, TRBV5-1 and TRBV20-1.

cDNA libraries for TCR beta contained unique molecular identifiers. TCRdb analysed the PCR reads with MiXCR anew, one entry per CDR3 protein. The sample contains 400,000 to 500,000 distinct CDR3 sequences, 35% to 45% of which appear only once. CDR1 and CDR2 from the germline V gene are SGHKS and YYEKEE (reference sequence). The CDR3 loop spans 17 amino acids. V and J are TRBV5-5 and TRBJ2-3; 11 bases are shared with TRBD2. The receptor was isolated from a girl aged 2-9 years with multiple sclerosis. Sequenced input: blood. Here the CDR3 DNA reads TGTACCAGCAGCTTCACTAGCGGGGGCCAGGGTACAGATACGCAGTATTTT. Translated: CTSSFTSGGQGTDTQYF. Using reference TRBV5-5 and TRBJ2-3 for the parts outside the CDR3, the full variable domain is DAGVTQSPTHLIKTRGQQVTLRCSPISGHKSVSWYQQVLGQGPQFIFQYYEKEERGRGNFPDRFSARQFPNYSSELNVNALLLGDSALYLCTSSFTSGGQGTDTQYFGPGTRLTVL.